The sequence of this TCR beta chain was determined in a study of beta chain features in type 1 diabetes. CDR1 and CDR2 (germline): SGHTA, FQGNSA. This CDR3 has 13 amino acids. V was clipped by 2 bases and J by 2 bases, with 6 bases between them. Every isolated RNA sample was fully reverse transcribed, so sequencing captured expressed TCRB transcripts. TCRdb's copy holds only in-frame clones and misses some; the assay was immunoSEQ multiplex PCR. The repertoire holds more than 300,000 clones, with around a tenth as singletons. About this clone: The target antigen is unknown.

Overall study results and limits: Sequencing used cDNA, and cells with high TCR expression could therefore be over-represented. When Type 1 diabetes patients were examined, their TCRB CDR3s proved moderately but significantly shorter in all four CD4+ subsets. Individuals with type 1 diabetes displayed fewer insertions and more deletions at VDJ junctions.

The chain has TRBV7-2 and TRBJ2-5; the D is unclear. The TCR was taken from a man younger than 40 with type 1 diabetes. The sample taken for sequencing was central memory CD4+ T cells from blood. The CDR3: CASSLTAQETQYF. The CDR3 DNA follows: TGTGCCAGCAGCTTAACAGCTCAAGAGACCCAGTACTTC.